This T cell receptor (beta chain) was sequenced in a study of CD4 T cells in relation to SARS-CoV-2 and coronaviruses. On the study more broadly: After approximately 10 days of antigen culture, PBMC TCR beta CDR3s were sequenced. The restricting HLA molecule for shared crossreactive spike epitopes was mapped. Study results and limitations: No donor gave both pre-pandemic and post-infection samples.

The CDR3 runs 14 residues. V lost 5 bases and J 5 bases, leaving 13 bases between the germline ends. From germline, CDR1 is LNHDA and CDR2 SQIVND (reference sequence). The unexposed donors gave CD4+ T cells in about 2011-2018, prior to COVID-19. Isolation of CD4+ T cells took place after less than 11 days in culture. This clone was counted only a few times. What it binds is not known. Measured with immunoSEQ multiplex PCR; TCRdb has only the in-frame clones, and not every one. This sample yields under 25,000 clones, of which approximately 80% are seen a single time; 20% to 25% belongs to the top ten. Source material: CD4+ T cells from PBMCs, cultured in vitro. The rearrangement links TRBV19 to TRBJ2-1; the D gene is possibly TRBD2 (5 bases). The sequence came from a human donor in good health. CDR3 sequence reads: CASSSLSGNNEQFF. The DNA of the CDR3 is TGTGCCAGTAGTTCCCTGAGCGGAAACAATGAGCAGTTCTTC.